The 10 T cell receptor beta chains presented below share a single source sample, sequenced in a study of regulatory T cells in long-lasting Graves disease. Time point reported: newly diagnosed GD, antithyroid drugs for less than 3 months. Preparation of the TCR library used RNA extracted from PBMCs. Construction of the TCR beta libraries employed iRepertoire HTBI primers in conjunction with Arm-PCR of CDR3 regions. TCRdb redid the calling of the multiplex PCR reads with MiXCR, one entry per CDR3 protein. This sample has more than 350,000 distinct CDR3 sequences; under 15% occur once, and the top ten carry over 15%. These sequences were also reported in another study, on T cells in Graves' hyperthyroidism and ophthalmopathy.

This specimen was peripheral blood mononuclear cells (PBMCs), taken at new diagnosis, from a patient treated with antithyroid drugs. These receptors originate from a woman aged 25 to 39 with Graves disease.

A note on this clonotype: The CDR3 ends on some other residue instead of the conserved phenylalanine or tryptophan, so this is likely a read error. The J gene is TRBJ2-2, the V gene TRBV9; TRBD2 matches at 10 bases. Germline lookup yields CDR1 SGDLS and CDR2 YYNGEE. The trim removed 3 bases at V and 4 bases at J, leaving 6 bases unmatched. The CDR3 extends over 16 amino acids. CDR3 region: CASSGLAGSLTGELFS. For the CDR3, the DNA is TGTGCCAGCAGCGGACTAGCGGGTTCCCTCACCGGGGAGCTGTTTTCT.

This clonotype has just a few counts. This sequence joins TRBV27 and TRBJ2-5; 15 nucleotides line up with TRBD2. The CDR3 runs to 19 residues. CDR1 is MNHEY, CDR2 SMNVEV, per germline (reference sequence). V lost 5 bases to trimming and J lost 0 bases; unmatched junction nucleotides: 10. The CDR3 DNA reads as TGTGCCAGCAGTCCCTGGACTAGCGGGAGGGGGCGGTACCAAGAGACCCAGTACTTC. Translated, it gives CASSPWTSGRGRYQETQYF.

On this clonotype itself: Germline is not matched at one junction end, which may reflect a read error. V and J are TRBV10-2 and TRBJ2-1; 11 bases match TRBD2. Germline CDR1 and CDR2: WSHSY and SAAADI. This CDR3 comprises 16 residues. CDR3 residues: CASSDPSGRKGNGQFF. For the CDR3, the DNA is TGCGCCAGCAGTGACCCTAGCGGGAGGAAAGGTAATGGGCAGTTCTTC.

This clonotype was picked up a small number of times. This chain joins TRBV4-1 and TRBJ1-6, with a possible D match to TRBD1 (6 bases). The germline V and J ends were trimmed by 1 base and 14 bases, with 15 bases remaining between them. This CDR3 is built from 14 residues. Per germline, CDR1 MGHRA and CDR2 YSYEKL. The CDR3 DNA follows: TGCGCCAGCAGCCAAGGGACAGAGCGAACCACCCTCCACTTT. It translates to CASSQGTERTTLHF.

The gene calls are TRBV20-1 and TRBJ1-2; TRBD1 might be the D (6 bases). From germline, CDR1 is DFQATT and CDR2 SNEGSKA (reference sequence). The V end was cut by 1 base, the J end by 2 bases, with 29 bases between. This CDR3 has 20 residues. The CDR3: CSARVPGEVWLGQGNYGYTF. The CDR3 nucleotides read TGCAGTGCTAGAGTGCCAGGGGAAGTATGGCTGGGCCAAGGAAACTATGGCTACACCTTC.

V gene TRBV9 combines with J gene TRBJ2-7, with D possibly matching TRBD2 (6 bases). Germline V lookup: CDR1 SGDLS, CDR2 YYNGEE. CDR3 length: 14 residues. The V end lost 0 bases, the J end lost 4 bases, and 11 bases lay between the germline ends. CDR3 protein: CASSVASAGYEQYF. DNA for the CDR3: TGTGCCAGCAGCGTAGCTAGCGCGGGTTACGAGCAGTACTTC.

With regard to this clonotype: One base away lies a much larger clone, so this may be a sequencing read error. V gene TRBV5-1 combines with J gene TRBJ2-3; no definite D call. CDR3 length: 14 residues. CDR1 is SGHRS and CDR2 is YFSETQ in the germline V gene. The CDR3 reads CVSSLGRTTDTQYF. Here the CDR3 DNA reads TGCGTCAGCAGCTTAGGACGGACCACAGATACGCAGTATTTT.

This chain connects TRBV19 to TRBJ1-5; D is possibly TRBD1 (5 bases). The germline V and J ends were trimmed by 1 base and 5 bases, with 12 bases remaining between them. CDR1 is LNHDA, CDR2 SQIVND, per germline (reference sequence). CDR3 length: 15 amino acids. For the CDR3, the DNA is TGTGCCAGTAGTATAGGGGGCGGCCTCGATCAGCCCCAGCATTTT. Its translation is CASSIGGGLDQPQHF. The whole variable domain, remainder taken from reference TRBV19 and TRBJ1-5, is DGGITQSPKYLFRKEGQNVTLSCEQNLNHDAMYWYRQDPGQGLRLIYYSQIVNDFQKGDIAEGYSVSREKKESFPLTVTSAQKNPTAFYLCASSIGGGLDQPQHFGDGTRLSIL.

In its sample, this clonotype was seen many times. In nucleotides, the CDR3 is TGTGCCAGCAGCTGGGACGGCACTAATCAGCCCCAGCATTTT. Translating gives CASSWDGTNQPQHF. The genes are TRBV7-9 and TRBJ1-5; D is perhaps TRBD1 (5 bases). The length of the CDR3 is 14 residues. Trimming took off 4 bases at V and 4 bases at J, with 11 bases between the two ends. Per germline, CDR1 SEHNR and CDR2 FQNEAQ (reference sequence).

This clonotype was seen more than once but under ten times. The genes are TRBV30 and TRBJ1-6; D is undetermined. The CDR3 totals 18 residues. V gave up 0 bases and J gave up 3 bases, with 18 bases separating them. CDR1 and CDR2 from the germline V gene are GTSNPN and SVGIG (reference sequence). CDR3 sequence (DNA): TGTGCCTGGAGTGTACGGTTAGGAGACGGTGGCTATAATTCACCCCTCCACTTT. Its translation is CAWSVRLGDGGYNSPLHF.